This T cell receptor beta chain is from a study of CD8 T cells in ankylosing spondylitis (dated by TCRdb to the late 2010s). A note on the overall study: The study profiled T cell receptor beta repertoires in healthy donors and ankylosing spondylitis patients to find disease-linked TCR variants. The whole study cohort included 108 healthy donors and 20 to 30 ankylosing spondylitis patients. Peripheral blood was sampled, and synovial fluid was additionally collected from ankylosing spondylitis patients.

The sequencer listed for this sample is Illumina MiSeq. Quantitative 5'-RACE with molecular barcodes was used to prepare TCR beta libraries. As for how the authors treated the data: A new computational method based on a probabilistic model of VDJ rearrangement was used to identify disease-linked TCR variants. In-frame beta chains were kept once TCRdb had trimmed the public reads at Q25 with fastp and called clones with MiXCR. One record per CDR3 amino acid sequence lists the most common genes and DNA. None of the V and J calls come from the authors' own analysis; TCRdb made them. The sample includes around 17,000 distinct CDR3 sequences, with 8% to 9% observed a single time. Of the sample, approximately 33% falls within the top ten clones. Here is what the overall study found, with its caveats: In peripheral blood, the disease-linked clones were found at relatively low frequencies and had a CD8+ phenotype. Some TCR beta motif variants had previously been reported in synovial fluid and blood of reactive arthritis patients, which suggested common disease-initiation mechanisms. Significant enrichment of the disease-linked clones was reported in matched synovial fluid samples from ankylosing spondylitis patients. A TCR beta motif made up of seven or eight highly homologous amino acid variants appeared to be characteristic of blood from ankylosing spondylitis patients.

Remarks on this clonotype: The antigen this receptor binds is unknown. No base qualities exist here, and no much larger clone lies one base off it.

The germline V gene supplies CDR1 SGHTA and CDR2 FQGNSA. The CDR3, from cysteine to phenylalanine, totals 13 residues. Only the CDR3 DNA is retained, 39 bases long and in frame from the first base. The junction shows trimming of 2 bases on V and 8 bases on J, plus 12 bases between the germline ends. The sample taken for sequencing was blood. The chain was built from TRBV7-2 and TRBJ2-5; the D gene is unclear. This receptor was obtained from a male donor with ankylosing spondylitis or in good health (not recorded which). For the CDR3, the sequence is CASSLKVRETQYF. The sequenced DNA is TGTGCCAGCAGCTTAAAGGTTAGGGAAACCCAGTACTTC.